Listed here are 27 T cell receptor beta chains from one sample, sequenced in a study of tumor and adjacent non-tumor tissue in lung cancer (dated by TCRdb to 2016 to 2018). RNA was isolated from bulk unsorted tissue, and RNA quality was assessed with a NanoDrop ND-1000 and an Agilent 2100. The library came from multiplex PCR. Sequencing used an Illumina HiSeq 2500. TCRbeta libraries were built by three rounds of nested PCR using primers (Table S4), following protocols modified from ARM-PCR. TCRdb handled the public reads itself, with Q25 trimming in fastp and clone calling in MiXCR, and kept productive beta chains. Rows with a matching CDR3 protein are joined into one entry that keeps the most common DNA and genes. This sample holds more than 95,000 distinct CDR3 sequences; approximately 66% were observed only once. About 13% of the sample lies in the top ten. Sequencing was done on a sample of lung tumor tissue. These receptors originate from a man aged 25 to 45 with non-small cell lung cancer.

As regards this clonotype: One base away lies a much larger clone, so this may be a sequencing read error. The rearrangement links TRBV6-1 to TRBJ2-3; tentatively, D is TRBD2 (7 bases). Germline lookup yields CDR1 MNHNS and CDR2 SASEGT. This CDR3 comprises 13 residues. The ends were cut back, 10 bases at V and 4 bases at J, with 15 bases in the middle. The CDR3 DNA reads TGTGCCAACACGGGGGGCGAGGCAGATACGCAGTATTTT. Protein: CANTGGEADTQYF.

About this clonotype: At one end the junction does not follow the germline gene, possibly because of a read error. This chain uses TRBV11-1 with TRBJ1-3; D unresolved. The germline V gene has CDR1 SGHAT and CDR2 FQDESV (reference sequence). The CDR3 is 18 amino acids. The CDR3, as DNA: TGTACCAGTAGCTCCCGTTCCGATATCGGAGGATCTGGAAACACCATATATTTT. Translated, it gives CTSSSRSDIGGSGNTIYF.

This clonotype was picked up a small number of times. The J gene is TRBJ2-2, the V gene TRBV13; possibly TRBD1 for D (5 bases). This CDR3 is built from 14 residues. Trimming stripped 6 bases from V and 5 bases from J, with 13 bases between. Germline loops: CDR1 PRHDT, CDR2 FYEKMQ (reference sequence). This chain's CDR3 is CASRLAGSTGELFF. CDR3 coding DNA: TGTGCCAGCAGGCTTGCAGGGTCGACCGGGGAGCTGTTTTTT.

A remark on this clonotype: The junction and the germline gene differ at one end; a read error may be behind it. V and J are TRBV6-1 and TRBJ2-7; D gene uncertain. The CDR3 is 15 residues long. CDR1 and CDR2 (germline): MNHNS, SASEGT. CDR3 bases: TGTGCCATCAGTGAACAATTGACCGTAGCCTACGAGCAGTACTTC. Residues: CAISEQLTVAYEQYF.

About this clonotype itself: An end of the junction does not agree with germline; a read error may underlie this. The chain has TRBV20-1 and TRBJ2-7; the D gene is possibly TRBD2 (7 bases). This CDR3 has 16 amino acids. Germline V lookup: CDR1 DFQATT, CDR2 SNEGSKA (reference sequence). CDR3 sequence reads: CNASGGGGDIAYVQYF. The CDR3 region has the DNA TGCAATGCTAGTGGCGGAGGGGGGGACATTGCCTACGTGCAGTACTTC.

This clonotype is judged medium-sized. This sequence joins TRBV11-2 and TRBJ2-3, with D unclear. Trimming removed 0 bases from V and 2 bases from J, with 6 bases in between. The CDR3 spans 14 residues. The germline V gene has CDR1 SGHAT and CDR2 FQNNGV. The CDR3 sequence is CASSLEIATDTQYF. CDR3 bases: TGTGCCAGCAGCTTAGAAATAGCCACAGATACGCAGTATTTT.

As to this clonotype: This CDR3 is missing its conserved last phenylalanine or tryptophan, likely due to a read error. This chain's CDR3 is CASNSSGSSNEQFY. DNA for the CDR3: TGTGCCAGCAACTCCTCGGGAAGTAGCAATGAGCAGTTCTAC. The genes are TRBV11-2 and TRBJ2-1; D perhaps matches TRBD2 (5 bases). Germline loops: CDR1 SGHAT, CDR2 FQNNGV. The CDR3 runs 14 residues. V was shortened by 7 bases and J by 6 bases, with 16 bases between the two germline ends.

Comment on this clonotype: One junction end disagrees with the germline gene, perhaps due to a read error. This chain connects TRBV6-1 to TRBJ1-1; 8 nucleotides agree with TRBD1. CDR3 size: 15 residues. Germline V gene data show CDR1 as MNHNS and CDR2 as SASEGT. The DNA of the CDR3 is TGTGCCAGCAACACTGGACAGGGAATGAACACTGAAGGTTTCTTT. Amino acid sequence: CASNTGQGMNTEGFF.

The sample holds many counts of this clonotype. The rearrangement joins TRBV20-1 to TRBJ1-2; unclear D gene. Trimming stripped 1 base from V and 3 bases from J, with 6 bases between. The germline gives CDR1 DFQATT, CDR2 SNEGSKA (reference sequence). The CDR3 length is 12 residues. The CDR3, as DNA: TGCAGTGCTAGAGGCAGAGACTATGGCTACACCTTC. Its protein product is CSARGRDYGYTF.

Remarks on this clonotype: One base away lies a much larger clone, so this may be a sequencing read error. The chain employs TRBV6-6 and TRBJ2-5; D is ambiguous. CDR3 length: 12 residues. Trimming stripped 4 bases from V and 5 bases from J, with 8 bases between. From germline, CDR1 is MNHNY and CDR2 SVGAGI (reference sequence). The CDR3 region has the DNA TGTGCCAGCAGTTTCAAGGTCGAGACCCAGTACTTC. Protein product: CASSFKVETQYF.

This clonotype was detected many times. The V and J genes are TRBV20-1 and TRBJ1-6; 10 bases align to TRBD1. This CDR3 region has 13 residues. Germline V gene sequence: CDR1 DFQATT, CDR2 SNEGSKA (reference sequence). Unmatched junction bases numbered 5, after V lost 5 bases and J lost 10 bases. CDR3: CSAVGTGASPLHF. In DNA form, the CDR3 reads TGCAGTGCTGTCGGGACAGGGGCATCACCCCTCCACTTT.

This clonotype has only one observation. A much larger clone lies a single base off, so this may be a read error. CDR3 in amino acids: CASSSESTNEKLFF. CDR3 nucleotides: TGTGCCAGCAGCTCAGAGTCAACTAATGAAAAACTGTTTTTT. The rearrangement uses TRBV6-1 and TRBJ1-4; D is unresolved. Germline V gene sequence: CDR1 MNHNS, CDR2 SASEGT. This CDR3 has 14 residues. Trimming shortened V by 6 bases and J by 0 bases, and 8 bases separated the two germline ends.

Concerning this clonotype: The junction departs from germline at one end; a sequencing error may be responsible. The rearrangement joins TRBV24-1 to TRBJ2-7, with D unresolved. In germline, CDR1 is KGHDR, CDR2 SFDVKD. CDR3 length equals 12 residues. CDR3 in amino acids: CASSDGSYEQYF. The CDR3, as DNA: TGTGCCTCCAGTGATGGGTCCTACGAGCAGTACTTC.

This clonotype was counted at least ten times. The CDR3 reads CSARQTGGKTEQFF. Here the CDR3 DNA reads TGCAGTGCTAGACAGACAGGGGGAAAGACTGAGCAGTTCTTC. The chain couples TRBV20-1 to TRBJ2-1, with TRBD1 identical over 9 bases. Germline-derived CDR1 and CDR2 are DFQATT and SNEGSKA (reference sequence). After removal of 2 bases from V and 9 bases from J, the junction contained 8 bases not matched to a gene. The CDR3 runs 14 residues.

This clonotype was observed once. This clone may be a read error of a much larger clone one base away. The chain joins TRBV5-5 to TRBJ2-5, with 8 bases aligning to TRBD2. The CDR3 sequence is 14 residues long. Germline CDR1 SGHKS, CDR2 YYEKEE (reference sequence). The CDR3 spells CVSSRGLAEETQYF. CDR3 coding DNA: TGTGTCAGCAGCCGAGGACTAGCCGAAGAGACCCAGTACTTC.

Turning to this clonotype: The junction differs from germline at one of its ends, possibly a read error. This chain joins TRBV11-3 and TRBJ2-1; D is unresolved. This CDR3 has 12 amino acids. Germline V gene sequence: CDR1 SGHNT, CDR2 YENEEA. The CDR3: CVCSLVPDEKFF. The CDR3 DNA sequence: TGTGTCTGCAGCTTAGTCCCCGATGAGAAGTTCTTC.

Regarding this clonotype: A much larger clone differs by one base, so this may be a read error. The gene calls are TRBV6-6 and TRBJ1-1; D is ambiguous. CDR3 length: 14 residues. From germline, CDR1 is MNHNY and CDR2 SVGAGI (reference sequence). V lost 4 bases, J lost 0 bases, and 9 bases lay in between. CDR3 region: CASSSITMNTEAFF. The CDR3 DNA sequence: TGTGCCAGCAGTTCGATTACAATGAACACTGAAGCTTTCTTT.

There are a few counts of this clonotype. At one end the junction does not follow the germline gene, possibly because of a read error. V gene TRBV5-1 combines with J gene TRBJ2-7; 7 bases align to TRBD1. CDR1 is SGHRS, CDR2 YFSETQ, per germline. This CDR3 comprises 15 residues. The CDR3 nucleotides read TGCGCTAGCAGCTTGGTGGGGGACAGTTCCTACGAGCAGTACTTC. This gives the protein CASSLVGDSSYEQYF.

The gene calls are TRBV29-1 and TRBJ1-2; no reliable D call. V lost 6 bases to trimming and J lost 2 bases, with 16 bases between them. Looked up from germline, CDR1 is SQVTM and CDR2 is ANQGSEA. This CDR3 is built from 14 residues. The CDR3 sequence is CSVARNSINYGYTF. The CDR3 DNA reads TGCAGCGTCGCCCGGAACAGCATAAACTATGGCTACACCTTC.

The gene calls are TRBV6-5 and TRBJ1-6, with 9 bases identical to TRBD1. The CDR3 has 18 amino acids. V shed 5 bases and J 6 bases; nucleotides not matched to a gene: 14. The germline gives CDR1 MNHEY, CDR2 SVGAGI. CDR3 residues: CASSPGPGQGIFNSPLHF. In DNA, the CDR3 is TGTGCCAGCAGTCCAGGACCGGGACAGGGAATTTTTAATTCACCCCTCCACTTT.

This clonotype was recorded once. CDR3 coding DNA: TGCAGTGCTAGAGTCGATACAGGGGCTAGTCAGCCCCAGCATTTT. Its protein is CSARVDTGASQPQHF. The chain joins TRBV20-1 to TRBJ1-5; 7 nucleotides match TRBD1. Trimming cost V 1 base and J 6 bases; bases outside gene matches: 9. Looked up from germline, CDR1 is DFQATT and CDR2 is SNEGSKA (reference sequence). This CDR3 comprises 15 residues.

This clonotype was observed once. A much bigger clone sits one base away, suggesting this may be a read error. This chain uses TRBV6-2 or TRBV6-3 with TRBJ2-7, with TRBD1 matching over 8 bases. Germline V gives CDR1 MNHEY, CDR2 SVGEGT. This CDR3 is 15 amino acids long. In DNA, the CDR3 is TGTGCCAGCAGTTTTACCGGGACAGGACCCTACGACCAGTACTTC. Residues: CASSFTGTGPYDQYF.

A word on this clonotype: This may come from a read error, since a much larger clone is one base off. J is TRBJ2-3 and V is TRBV9; 13 nucleotides align to TRBD2. Germline V gives CDR1 SGDLS, CDR2 YYNGEE. J lost 2 bases, V lost 0 bases, and 9 bases had no gene match. The CDR3 is made up of 19 amino acids. CDR3 region: CASSVVSTSGGLNTDTQYF. For the CDR3, the DNA is TGTGCCAGCAGCGTAGTCTCGACTAGCGGGGGGCTCAACACAGATACGCAGTATTTT.

The sample holds one count of this clonotype. A much larger clone is a single base away; this may be a read error. The chain has TRBV20-1 and TRBJ1-1, with a tentative D call TRBD1 (5 bases). Germline CDR1 reads DFQATT; CDR2 reads SNEGSKA (reference sequence). This CDR3 has 15 amino acids. V was clipped by 5 bases and J by 1 base, with 17 bases between them. This CDR3 reads CSAGIKGRQNTEAFF. Here the CDR3 DNA reads TGCAGTGCTGGGATAAAGGGACGGCAGAACACTGAAGCTTTCTTT.

The chain joins TRBV29-1 to TRBJ2-7, with 7 nucleotides matching TRBD1. V shed 4 bases, J shed 0 bases, and the junction held 9 bases outside the gene matches. Germline V lookup: CDR1 SQVTM, CDR2 ANQGSEA. This CDR3 spans 15 amino acids. The CDR3 reads CSVVGEGGFSYEQYF. For the CDR3, the DNA is TGCAGCGTTGTGGGGGAAGGGGGCTTCTCCTACGAGCAGTACTTC.

This clonotype has at least ten counts. This rearrangement joins TRBV12-3 or TRBV12-4 to TRBJ2-3, with 7 bases matching TRBD2. V trimming: 8 bases; J trimming: 2 bases; junction bases outside the gene matches: 13. The CDR3 has 16 amino acids. The CDR3 DNA reads TGTGCCAGCTCCGAGGGGCGGGAGAGTGACACAGATACGCAGTATTTT. Residues: CASSEGRESDTDTQYF.

In the case of this clonotype: A much more abundant neighbour one base away suggests this may be a read error. The V gene is TRBV20-1, the J gene TRBJ2-3; 9 bases map to TRBD2. The length of the CDR3 is 15 residues. CDR1 is DFQATT, CDR2 SNEGSKA, per germline (reference sequence). Trimming took 7 bases from V and 3 from J; bases not matched to a gene: 11. CDR3 amino acids: CSVPPWLAGTDTQYF. The CDR3 DNA sequence: TGCAGTGTCCCGCCCTGGCTAGCGGGGACAGATACGCAGTATTTT.